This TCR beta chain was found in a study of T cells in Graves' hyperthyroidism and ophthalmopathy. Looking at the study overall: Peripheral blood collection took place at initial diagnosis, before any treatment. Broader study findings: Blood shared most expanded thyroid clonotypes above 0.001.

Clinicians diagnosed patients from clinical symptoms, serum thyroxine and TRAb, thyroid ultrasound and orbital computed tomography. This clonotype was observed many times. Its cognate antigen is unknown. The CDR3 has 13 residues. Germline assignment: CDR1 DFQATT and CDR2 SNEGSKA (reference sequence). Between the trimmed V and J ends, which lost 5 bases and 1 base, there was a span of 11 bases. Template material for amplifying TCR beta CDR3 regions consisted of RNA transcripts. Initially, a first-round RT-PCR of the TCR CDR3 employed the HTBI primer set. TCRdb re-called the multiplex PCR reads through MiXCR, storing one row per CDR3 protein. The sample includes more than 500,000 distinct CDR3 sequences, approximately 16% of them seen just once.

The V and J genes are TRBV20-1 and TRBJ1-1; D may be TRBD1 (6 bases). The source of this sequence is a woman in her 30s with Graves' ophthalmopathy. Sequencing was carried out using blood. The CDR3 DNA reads TGCAGTGCTGCCGAGGGGGGGAACACTGAAGCTTTCTTT. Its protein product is CSAAEGGNTEAFF.